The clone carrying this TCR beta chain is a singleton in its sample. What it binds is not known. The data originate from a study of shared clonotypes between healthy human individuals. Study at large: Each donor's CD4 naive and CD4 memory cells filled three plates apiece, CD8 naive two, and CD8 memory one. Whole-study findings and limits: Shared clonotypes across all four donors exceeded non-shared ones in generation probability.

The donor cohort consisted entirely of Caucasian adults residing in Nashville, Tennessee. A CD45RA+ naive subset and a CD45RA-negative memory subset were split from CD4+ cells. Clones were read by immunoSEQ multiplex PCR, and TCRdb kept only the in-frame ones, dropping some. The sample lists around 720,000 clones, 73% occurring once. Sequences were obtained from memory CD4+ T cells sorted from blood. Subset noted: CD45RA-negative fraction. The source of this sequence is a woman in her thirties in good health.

Here the CDR3 reads CASSLQAQSSSTDTQYF. CDR3 nucleotide sequence: TGTGCCAGCAGCTTGCAGGCCCAGTCCTCTAGCACAGATACGCAGTATTTT. The V and J genes are TRBV5-8 and TRBJ2-3; D is unclear. The CDR3 sequence is 17 residues long. Germline CDR1 SGHTS, CDR2 YDEGEE. V lost 1 base to trimming and J lost 0 bases, with 15 bases between them.